This record covers a single T cell receptor (beta chain). In the original workflow: Reference gene primer amplification gave nucleated cell count estimates. Profiled with immunoSEQ multiplex PCR; TCRdb holds only in-frame clones, not every one. From that table come the V and J calls and clone size; the DNA was used to work out D and trimming. The sample consists of approximately 340,000 clones, about 87% of them appearing once. In Seattle, patients joined the study during active infection and were tracked longitudinally. V shed 5 bases and J shed 5 bases, with 15 bases lying between them. There are 14 residues in the CDR3. Germline lookup yields CDR1 SGHTA and CDR2 FQGNSA. These data belong to a study of blood T cell repertoires in COVID-19. Across the study: COVID-19 samples from acute and convalescent phases originated in the United States, Italy and Spain. PBMCs, B-cell-depleted T cells, or T cells were the source of the cDNA or gDNA that made up the material.

The V and J genes are TRBV7-2 and TRBJ2-5; D is perhaps TRBD2 (6 bases). Specimen: peripheral blood. This TCR came from a young man with COVID-19, enrolled during active disease. DNA for the CDR3: TGTGCCAGCAGCCTATTGCCTCTAGCGGAGACCCAGTACTTC. Translating gives CASSLLPLAETQYF.